The sequence of this T cell receptor beta chain was determined in a study of neurological immune-mediated disorders (dated 2019 in TCRdb). The study in broad terms: Of the roughly 34 multiple sclerosis patients, some 30 had relapsing-remitting MS and 3 had secondary progressive MS. The cohort was made up of 68 subjects, consisting of about 15 HAM/TSP patients, 34 multiple sclerosis patients and 20 healthy controls. The 106 TCR-beta libraries covered PBMC samples along with longitudinal samples, technical triplicates, and paired sorted CD4+ and CD8+ T-cell subsets. Using UMI-based sequencing, the study compared peripheral blood TCR-beta repertoires from patients with HTLV-I-associated myelopathy (HAM/TSP), patients with multiple sclerosis, and healthy controls.

For unsorted PBMC libraries, 2 million PBMCs were used after storage in RNAlater at -80 degrees C until RNA extraction. The multiple sclerosis patients were enrolled in a US clinical protocol that used magnetic resonance imaging to evaluate disease progression. Peripheral blood underwent Ficoll-Hypaque density gradient centrifugation to isolate PBMCs, which were then cryopreserved in liquid nitrogen. This clonotype was counted many times. Its recognized antigen is unknown. One base away there is no much larger clone; base qualities are not given. Here is what the overall study found, with its caveats: No association of the MS cluster with clinical or MRI features was observed, and the need for larger cohorts was stated by the authors. In a phylogenetic analysis, the repertoires of 18 out of 34 MS patients fell into a single cluster of related CDR3 sequences, pointing to a possible signature at the repertoire level. TCR clonal expansion was greatest in HAM/TSP patients and smallest in MS patients, who ranked below even healthy controls. No identical CDR3 amino acid sequences were found to be shared among expanded clones across subjects, suggesting that TCR-beta repertoires were private in all groups.

cDNA was synthesized by template-switch 5'RACE using a primer with a 10-nucleotide random unique molecular identifier that tagged each TCR transcript. Each sequencing run produced over 190 million TCR-beta sequences covering 15-18 subjects. The RNeasy kit was used to extract total RNA. The KAPA Real-time Library Amplification kit was used to amplify TCR-beta VDJ regions with primers targeting the TCR constant region and the 5'RACE anchor. Sample indexes and Illumina adaptors were added in a first PCR, and a second PCR then increased library yield. After purification with Ampure beads, the TCR product of roughly 650 bp was size-selected on a 2% E-gel SizeSelection system. Library quality was checked on a Bioanalyzer, concentration was measured with Qubit, and libraries were quantified with the Kapa Library Quantification kit before pooling. Paired-end 2 x 150 bp sequencing of the libraries was performed on an Illumina HiSeq 2500. To increase sequence diversity, roughly 24-32% phiX was spiked into each library pool. For the original study's pipeline: The quality-filtered reads were processed with the UMI-based MiGEC pipeline, whose error correction step removed more than 75% of the raw TCR sequences. VDJ genes were aligned to IMGT germline references, and clonotypes were defined by unique CDR3 amino acid sequence plus V-J genes. Clonal expansion, Shannon diversity and CDR3 relatedness (CalcPairwiseDistances, ClusterSamples) were evaluated with VDJtools, and phylogenetic trees were built with CLCbio workbench. A clone was classed as expanded if it had 8 or more unique UMIs, a cutoff based on coefficient-of-variation modelling across technical triplicates. TCRdb passed the public sequencing reads through fastp at Q25 and MiXCR, retaining productive beta sequences. Identical CDR3 protein sequences are pooled into one entry, listed with their most common genes and DNA. The V and J calls here are based on TCRdb, not the publication. This sample comprises approximately 50,000 distinct CDR3 sequences, around 3.6% of them detected only once. Jointly, the top ten make up less than 2% of the sample.

At the junction V is shortened by 5 bases and J by 0 bases, with 12 bases in between. CDR1 is given as LGHDT and CDR2 as YNNKEL, both from the germline V gene (reference sequence). From the cysteine up to the phenylalanine, the CDR3 has a length of 15 residues. Just the 45-base CDR3 DNA is kept, in frame starting at base 1. The rearrangement joined TRBV3-1 to TRBJ2-3; matching of 6 bases hints at TRBD2 as the D gene. This TCR was sampled from a man aged 25-40 years with multiple sclerosis. Source material: PBMCs. The CDR3 region reads CASSSTRGSTDTQYF. The sequenced DNA is TGTGCCAGCAGCTCGACTAGGGGTAGCACAGATACGCAGTATTTT.